The 5 T cell receptor beta chains given below trace back to one sample, sequenced in a study of response to subunit inactivated influenza vaccine. TCRdb analysed the RT-PCR reads with MiXCR anew, one entry per CDR3 protein. Here the sample spans hundreds of thousands of distinct CDR3 sequences, about 11% being singletons. The same data also went into a second study, on T cells expressing NK-cell markers. That work adds: TCR beta cDNA was generated via 5'RACE template switching incorporating UMIs.

Here the sequenced sample was PBMCs from blood, taken on the day of vaccination. The source of these receptors is a man in his forties or fifties who received an inactivated influenza vaccine.

This clonotype was seen repeatedly, ten times or more. The chain recombines TRBV12-3 or TRBV12-4 with TRBJ2-2; 9 bases map to TRBD2. The junction had 7 bases not matched to a gene; V was cut back by 5 bases and J by 6 bases. The CDR3 length is 15 residues. CDR3 nucleotide sequence: TGTGCCAGCAGTAGGCGGGGGGGCTCGGCCGGGGAGCTGTTTTTT. This codes for CASSRRGGSAGELFF.

The V and J genes are TRBV27 and TRBJ2-3; 7 positions match TRBD2. The CDR3 totals 14 residues. V was pared by 4 bases and J by 4 bases, with 5 bases of the junction left unmatched. Germline CDR1 is MNHEY and CDR2 is SMNVEV (reference sequence). CDR3 region: CASSYGRVSDTQYF. The CDR3 DNA follows: TGTGCCAGCAGTTATGGGAGGGTGTCAGATACGCAGTATTTT.

This clonotype was counted only a few times. J is TRBJ2-7 and V is TRBV28; 9 positions match TRBD1. V dropped 1 base and J dropped 3; count of bases not matched to a gene: 7. The germline V gene encodes CDR1 MDHEN and CDR2 SYDVKM. The CDR3 is 16 amino acids. Written as DNA, the CDR3 is TGTGCCAGCAGTTTATCTGTGGGACAGGGAAACTACGAGCAGTACTTC. Amino acid sequence: CASSLSVGQGNYEQYF.

In this sample, this clonotype turned up a few times. The chain recombines TRBV29-1 with TRBJ2-3; D is ambiguous. This CDR3 comprises 15 residues. With 4 bases removed from V and 0 bases from J, the gap between germline ends came to 14 bases. Germline assignment: CDR1 SQVTM and CDR2 ANQGSEA. CDR3 in DNA: TGCAGCGTTGCCTACAGACGGCCCAGCACAGATACGCAGTATTTT. Protein sequence: CSVAYRRPSTDTQYF.

Many counts were recorded for this clonotype. The V call is TRBV6-1, the J call TRBJ2-3; D is unclear. Trimming took off 5 bases at V and 6 bases at J, with 24 bases between the two ends. This CDR3 region has 17 residues. Germline CDR1 MNHNS, CDR2 SASEGT. The CDR3 loop reads CASSLSIWEPSRDTQYF. CDR3 DNA sequence: TGTGCCAGCAGTCTTTCGATTTGGGAACCCTCGCGGGATACGCAGTATTTT.